This TCR beta chain was found in a study of monozygotic twins with inflammatory bowel disease. The V gene's germline CDR1 is LGHNA and CDR2 YSLEER. The length of the CDR3 is 15 residues. There were approximately 4,000 ng of total RNA used for each TCR library. Eight separate reactions per sample yielded the cDNA. Each CDR3 protein gets one entry in TCRdb, which reprocessed the 5' RACE reads and gives no DNA. The record lists about 300,000 distinct CDR3 sequences, of which the ten most abundant hold 5.6%. As to this clonotype: Its antigen is unknown.

Researchers isolated total RNA from whole blood without sorting T cells. Study-wide points: Twins with IBD had fewer clonotypes in common with others than healthy twins, particularly during disease activity.

This TCR derives from a human donor with ulcerative colitis or Crohn's disease, or a healthy co-twin of an affected twin (not recorded which). The material sequenced was blood. The genes are TRBV4-3 and TRBJ2-4. The chain's CDR3 is CASSHDRLSKNIQYF.